These 14 T cell receptor beta chains came from one sample sequenced in a study of metastatic and nonmetastatic thyroid tumors (dated by TCRdb to 2020 to 2021). Before undergoing thyroid surgery, none of the patients had been given any kind of treatment. Libraries were made using PCR. The sample was run on an Illumina HiSeq 4000. TCRdb ran its own pipeline on the public reads, namely fastp trimming at Q25 and MiXCR clone calling, and kept in-frame beta chains. The sample has roughly 42,000 clones on record, approximately 19% of them singletons. Roughly an eighth of the sample is taken by the ten largest. Sequencing was carried out using tumor tissue. These receptors all come from a female donor with papillary thyroid cancer or a benign thyroid nodule (not recorded which). Some clones in this sample may be carry-over from other donors' samples.

This clone has at least ten counts. The chain couples TRBV6-6 to TRBJ1-3; D gene uncertain. The CDR3 totals 15 residues. V lost 0 bases and J 4 bases, leaving 10 bases between the germline ends. Per the germline V gene, CDR1 is MNHNY and CDR2 is SVGAGI (reference sequence). CDR3 residues: CASSYSRMGGNTIYF. CDR3 coding DNA: TGTGCCAGCAGTTACTCGCGTATGGGGGGAAACACCATATATTTT.

In this sample, this clone turned up many times. The chain has TRBV6-1 and TRBJ1-2; 11 bases match TRBD1. Per the germline V gene, CDR1 is MNHNS and CDR2 is SASEGT. This CDR3 contains 15 residues. The V gene end was trimmed by 5 bases and the J gene end by 6 bases; junction bases not matched to a gene: 8. CDR3 nucleotides: TGTGCCAGCAGTTCGACCGGGACAGGGGGTAATGGCTACACCTTC. Translated, it gives CASSSTGTGGNGYTF.

This clone was detected many times. The CDR3 DNA is TGTGCCAGCAAAGGGACTAGCGGGAGCTACGAGCAGTACTTC. It encodes CASKGTSGSYEQYF. The V call is TRBV7-9, the J call TRBJ2-7; 14 bases map to TRBD2. Germline V gene lookup returns CDR1 SEHNR and CDR2 FQNEAQ (reference sequence). J was trimmed by 3 bases and V by 7 bases; bases with no gene match: 2. The CDR3 totals 14 residues.

This clone has a count of ten or more. The chain has TRBV15 and TRBJ2-7; 7 nucleotides match TRBD1. After removal of 0 bases from V and 4 bases from J, the junction contained 6 bases not matched to a gene. Germline CDR1 is LNHNV and CDR2 is YYDKDF (reference sequence). The CDR3 has 15 amino acids. CDR3 sequence (DNA): TGTGCCACCAGCAGAGATCGCACAGGGGCGTACGAGCAGTACTTC. Translated, it gives CATSRDRTGAYEQYF.

The table lists this clone with many counts. The chain employs TRBV24-1 and TRBJ2-1, with D possibly matching TRBD2 (6 bases). CDR1 and CDR2 (germline): KGHDR, SFDVKD. The CDR3 covers 11 residues. Trimming removed 9 bases from V and 9 bases from J, with 11 bases in between. CDR3 sequence (DNA): TGTGCCACCCGCTACGGGGGTGAGCAGTTCTTC. Encoded protein: CATRYGGEQFF.

This clone has ten or more counts. The chain recombines TRBV4-1 with TRBJ1-2, with D tentatively TRBD1 (5 bases). The CDR3 spans 16 residues. Germline CDR1 MGHRA, CDR2 YSYEKL. Trimming stripped 0 bases from V and 6 bases from J, with 17 bases between. CDR3 amino acids: CASSQEEVERGDGYTF. The CDR3 DNA sequence: TGCGCCAGCAGCCAAGAGGAGGTAGAAAGGGGCGATGGCTACACCTTC.

To note about this clone: A much larger clone sits a single nucleotide away, making a read error possible. The chain recombines TRBV7-6 with TRBJ2-1; D gene ambiguous. CDR1 and CDR2 from the germline V gene are SGHVS and FNYEAQ. The CDR3 covers 13 residues. Deletions cut 1 base from V and 12 bases from J, with 13 bases between. CDR3 sequence reads: CASSLGLRGGQFF. The CDR3 nucleotides read TGTGCCAGCAGCTTAGGTCTTAGAGGTGGGCAGTTCTTC.

This clone was found many times. Given a much more abundant clone one base away, this may be a read error. This CDR3 fails to terminate in the conserved phenylalanine or tryptophan, so it likely reflects a read error. The rearrangement links TRBV7-3 to TRBJ2-1; 7 bases map to TRBD2. This CDR3 spans 16 amino acids. Germline assignment: CDR1 SGHTA and CDR2 FQGTGA. Losses at the gene ends were 5 bases for V and 2 bases for J; bases not matched to a gene: 9. The CDR3 loop is CASSLKPGGTYNEQFL. In DNA form, the CDR3 reads TGTGCCAGCAGCCTGAAACCGGGAGGAACCTACAATGAGCAGTTCCTC.

This clone came up a few times. The chain uses TRBV12-3 or TRBV12-4 and TRBJ2-3; D not certain. The ends were cut back, 7 bases at V and 2 bases at J, with 10 bases in the middle. This CDR3 comprises 13 residues. The CDR3 reads CASKVVNTDTQYF. CDR3 nucleotides: TGTGCCAGCAAAGTAGTGAACACAGATACGCAGTATTTT.

This clone was counted ten times or more. The J gene is TRBJ1-2, the V gene TRBV20-1; TRBD1 matches at 7 bases. The CDR3 covers 15 residues. J gave up 1 base and V 4 bases, and 9 bases lay outside the gene matches. Germline CDR1 DFQATT, CDR2 SNEGSKA (reference sequence). CDR3 loop: CSATEQGRRNYGYTF. The CDR3 DNA sequence: TGCAGTGCTACGGAACAGGGGAGGCGTAACTATGGCTACACCTTC.

CDR3 nucleotide sequence: TGTGCCAGTAGTATAGGAGCGGGAGGGCCGTCCGATACGCAGTATTTT. Residues: CASSIGAGGPSDTQYF. The chain couples TRBV19 to TRBJ2-3, with 10 bases fitting TRBD2. CDR3 length: 16 residues. The V gene's germline CDR1 is LNHDA and CDR2 SQIVND (reference sequence). Losses at the gene ends were 1 base for V and 6 bases for J; bases not matched to a gene: 7.

This clone was counted many times. V and J are TRBV6-1 and TRBJ1-6; D gene uncertain. The CDR3 has 13 amino acids. V lost 1 base and J 4 bases, leaving 2 bases between the germline ends. CDR1 is MNHNS and CDR2 is SASEGT in the germline V gene. CDR3 sequence: CASSEVYNSPLHF. In nucleotides, the CDR3 is TGTGCCAGCAGTGAAGTGTATAATTCACCCCTCCACTTT.

The table lists this clone with a few counts. This chain links TRBV4-3 with TRBJ1-4, with a tentative D call TRBD1 (6 bases). Germline-derived CDR1 and CDR2 are LGHNA and YSLEER. The CDR3 has 15 residues. Trimming removed 0 bases at V and 10 bases at J, with 15 bases between. CDR3: CASSQDGQGRRKLFF. For the CDR3, the DNA is TGCGCCAGCAGCCAAGATGGGCAGGGGAGGAGAAAACTGTTTTTT.

This clone occurred many times. The gene calls are TRBV7-2 and TRBJ2-4; the D is unclear. The CDR3 loop spans 13 amino acids. Trimming took 1 base from V and 6 from J, leaving 7 bases between them. Germline V gives CDR1 SGHTA, CDR2 FQGNSA. Here the CDR3 reads CASSLEVANIQYF. CDR3 DNA: TGTGCCAGCAGCTTAGAGGTGGCAAACATTCAGTACTTC.